Shown below are 32 T cell receptor beta chains from a single sample sequenced in a study of naive and memory T cell subsets. Four PCR rounds used nested alpha and beta constant region primers plus the SP2 primer. TCRdb reprocessed the UMI-ligation and nested PCR reads via MiXCR and lists one record per CDR3 protein. The sample yields under 25,000 distinct CDR3 sequences, about 6.1% seen once. Documented treatment: skin biopsy from PPD injection site in Mantoux-positive individual. A UMI-containing oligonucleotide was joined by 3' ligation to the TCR cDNA template. Sequenced here: skin, sampled from a tuberculin skin test site. Receptors were obtained from an adult in good health.

This clonotype was counted at least ten times. The chain is built from TRBV20-1 and TRBJ1-1; no clear D. V was cut by 5 bases and J by 6 bases, with 25 bases left in between. Germline values: CDR1 DFQATT, CDR2 SNEGSKA (reference sequence). The CDR3 totals 16 residues. CDR3 nucleotide sequence: TGCAGTGCTGGCACTTCCGGACGGACCTATTTGTCTGAAGCTTTCTTT. It codes for CSAGTSGRTYLSEAFF.

This clonotype was seen a handful of times. The genes are TRBV19 and TRBJ2-2; D remains ambiguous. The CDR3 spans 15 residues. V lost 1 base and J lost 4, with 10 bases in between. CDR1 and CDR2 from the germline V gene are LNHDA and SQIVND (reference sequence). The CDR3 loop is CASSIGLAVTGELFF. CDR3 DNA: TGTGCCAGTAGTATAGGCCTGGCTGTCACCGGGGAGCTGTTTTTT. The full variable domain, rest sourced from reference TRBV19 and TRBJ2-2, is DGGITQSPKYLFRKEGQNVTLSCEQNLNHDAMYWYRQDPGQGLRLIYYSQIVNDFQKGDIAEGYSVSREKKESFPLTVTSAQKNPTAFYLCASSIGLAVTGELFFGEGSRLTVL.

V usage is TRBV28 and J usage is TRBJ1-4, with a possible D match to TRBD1 (5 bases). The CDR3 contains 15 residues. Germline V gene sequence: CDR1 MDHEN, CDR2 SYDVKM. Trimming took off 7 bases at V and 0 bases at J, with 12 bases between the two ends. The CDR3 sequence: CASTPWGATNEKLFF. The CDR3 DNA sequence: TGTGCCAGCACCCCTTGGGGCGCAACTAATGAAAAACTGTTTTTT. The variable domain in full, completed from reference TRBV28 and TRBJ1-4, reads DVKVTQSSRYLVKRTGEKVFLECVQDMDHENMFWYRQDPGLGLRLIYFSYDVKMKEKGDIPEGYSVSREKKERFSLILESASTNQTSMYLCASTPWGATNEKLFFGSGTQLSVL.

This clonotype has ten or more counts. The gene calls are TRBV7-9 and TRBJ1-1, with D perhaps matching TRBD1 (5 bases). The CDR3 sequence is 12 residues long. The germline V gene has CDR1 SEHNR and CDR2 FQNEAQ (reference sequence). V lost 5 bases, J lost 7 bases, and 11 bases lay in between. Here the CDR3 reads CASSPPGLEAFF. DNA for the CDR3: TGTGCCAGCAGCCCACCGGGACTTGAAGCTTTCTTT.

The chain recombines TRBV6-5 with TRBJ2-1; 7 positions agree with TRBD1. J lost 10 bases, V lost 6 bases, and 6 bases had no gene match. Germline V gene lookup returns CDR1 MNHEY and CDR2 SVGAGI. The CDR3 has 12 residues. The CDR3 spells CASRPRGREQFF. The CDR3, as DNA: TGTGCCAGCAGACCGAGGGGGCGCGAGCAGTTCTTC.

The chain joins TRBV29-1 to TRBJ1-5; D remains unclear. The CDR3 is 14 residues long. Germline values: CDR1 SQVTM, CDR2 ANQGSEA. V lost 4 bases and J lost 2, with 12 bases in between. CDR3: CSVGLPGGNQPQHF. The CDR3 nucleotides are TGCAGCGTTGGACTTCCCGGGGGCAATCAGCCCCAGCATTTT.

This clonotype showed up many times. The chain combines TRBV4-3 with TRBJ2-1; TRBD1 agrees at 7 bases. This CDR3 has 15 residues. Looked up from germline, CDR1 is LGHNA and CDR2 is YSLEER. V shed 5 bases and J 3 bases; nucleotides not matched to a gene: 7. The CDR3 DNA is TGCGCCAGCAGCAGGGCCAGACAGGGCTACAATGAGCAGTTCTTC. It encodes CASSRARQGYNEQFF.

This clonotype has a handful of counts. The chain couples TRBV18 to TRBJ1-6, with TRBD1 matching over 9 bases. The J segment lost 7 bases and the V segment lost 8 bases, leaving 6 bases of the junction unmatched. This CDR3 is 14 amino acids long. The germline CDR1 and CDR2 sequences are KGHSH and LQKENI. This CDR3 reads CASTRTGANSPLHF. CDR3 sequence (DNA): TGTGCCAGCACTCGGACAGGGGCGAATTCACCCCTCCACTTT.

This clonotype has at least ten counts. CDR3 in amino acids: CASSDVDSTQEQYF. CDR3 DNA: TGTGCCAGCAGTGACGTTGACTCTACCCAAGAGCAGTACTTC. This rearrangement joins TRBV2 to TRBJ2-7; D unresolved. This CDR3 is 14 amino acids long. Germline assignment: CDR1 SNHLY and CDR2 FYNNEI. The V end was cut by 3 bases, the J end by 7 bases, with 16 bases between.

This clonotype occurred many times. The chain joins TRBV20-1 to TRBJ2-1, with a weak D call TRBD2 (5 bases). V lost 1 base, J lost 2 bases, and 18 bases lay in between. Per the germline V gene, CDR1 is DFQATT and CDR2 is SNEGSKA (reference sequence). The CDR3 extends over 17 amino acids. The CDR3 nucleotides are TGCAGTGCTAGAGGCCGGGGAGCGAATAGGGCCTACAATGAGCAGTTCTTC. Amino acid sequence: CSARGRGANRAYNEQFF.

The J gene is TRBJ2-7, the V gene TRBV19; D is perhaps TRBD2 (5 bases). This CDR3 has 14 residues. CDR1 LNHDA and CDR2 SQIVND come from the germline V gene (reference sequence). V was cut by 6 bases and J by 3 bases, with 15 bases left in between. DNA of the CDR3: TGTGCCAGTAGCGGAGGACGGGGAGACTACGAGCAGTACTTC. This translates into CASSGGRGDYEQYF.

This clonotype was counted ten times or more. This chain links TRBV2 with TRBJ1-2; weak D call: TRBD1 (5 bases). The CDR3 loop spans 12 amino acids. Trimming left V 5 bases short and J 4 bases short, with 8 bases between. Germline V lookup: CDR1 SNHLY, CDR2 FYNNEI. CDR3 bases: TGTGCCAGCAGTCCCGGGACCTATGGCTACACCTTC. Residues: CASSPGTYGYTF.

This clonotype occurred many times. The chain combines TRBV20-1 with TRBJ2-5, with 10 bases fitting TRBD2. This CDR3 spans 16 amino acids. The V and J ends lost 2 bases and 2 bases, in that order; junction bases with no gene match: 8. CDR1 and CDR2 from the germline V gene are DFQATT and SNEGSKA (reference sequence). This chain's CDR3 is CSARTTIAGGQETQYF. CDR3 DNA sequence: TGCAGTGCTAGAACCACTATAGCGGGAGGACAAGAGACCCAGTACTTC.

This clonotype was picked up many times. The chain uses TRBV29-1 and TRBJ1-2; D gene ambiguous. This CDR3 is built from 12 residues. Germline V gene data show CDR1 as SQVTM and CDR2 as ANQGSEA. Trimming removed 3 bases at V and 8 bases at J, with 13 bases between. The CDR3 nucleotides read TGCAGCGTTGACGGTATCACCACGGGCTACACCTTC. Encoded protein: CSVDGITTGYTF.

This clonotype was detected many times. J is TRBJ2-7 and V is TRBV28; 10 bases are shared with TRBD1. Germline V CDR1 and CDR2: MDHEN, SYDVKM. CDR3 length: 15 residues. The V and J ends lost 4 bases and 4 bases, in that order; junction bases with no gene match: 7. The CDR3 region has the DNA TGTGCCAGCAGTTCCAACCGGGACAGGGGATACGAGCAGTACTTC. This gives the protein CASSSNRDRGYEQYF.

This clonotype was detected only a few times. The rearrangement joins TRBV29-1 to TRBJ2-1, with 13 nucleotides matching TRBD2. The CDR3 length is 15 residues. CDR1 and CDR2 from the germline V gene are SQVTM and ANQGSEA. Trimming cost V 7 bases and J 6 bases; bases outside gene matches: 9. CDR3 DNA sequence: TGCAGCGGACGGACGAGGACTAGCGGGAGCAATGAGCAGTTCTTC. Protein product: CSGRTRTSGSNEQFF.

This clonotype has only a few counts. V gene TRBV27 combines with J gene TRBJ2-4; 7 positions match TRBD1. This CDR3 comprises 14 residues. Losses at the gene ends were 3 bases for V and 4 bases for J; bases not matched to a gene: 3. CDR1 and CDR2 (germline): MNHEY, SMNVEV (reference sequence). CDR3 DNA: TGTGCCAGCAGTTTTTGGGGACAGAAAAACATTCAGTACTTC. It specifies CASSFWGQKNIQYF.

This clonotype has at least ten counts. This chain uses TRBV30 with TRBJ2-5, with a tentative D call TRBD1 (5 bases). V lost 0 bases, J lost 7 bases, and 18 bases lay in between. The CDR3 extends over 15 amino acids. CDR1 and CDR2 (germline): GTSNPN, SVGIG (reference sequence). This CDR3 reads CAWSVSGASQVTQYF. CDR3 coding DNA: TGTGCCTGGAGTGTAAGTGGGGCCTCACAGGTGACCCAGTACTTC.

This clonotype was counted at least ten times. The chain recombines TRBV7-8 with TRBJ1-5; D is unclear. Germline V CDR1 and CDR2: SGHVS, FQNEAQ. The V gene lost 0 bases and the J gene lost 4 bases, with 16 bases spanning the gap. This CDR3 region has 17 residues. CDR3 residues: CASSLAGVGFSNQPQHF. Written as DNA, the CDR3 is TGTGCCAGCAGCTTAGCCGGGGTGGGTTTCTCTAATCAGCCCCAGCATTTT.

This clonotype has only a few counts. The CDR3 bases are TGCAGCGTTGAAGATCCTAGGGGTGGCACTGAAGCTTTCTTT. Amino acid sequence: CSVEDPRGGTEAFF. This chain uses TRBV29-1 with TRBJ1-1, with a tentative D call TRBD1 (5 bases). The V end was cut by 0 bases, the J end by 4 bases, with 12 bases between. There are 14 residues in the CDR3. Per the germline V gene, CDR1 is SQVTM and CDR2 is ANQGSEA.

This clonotype came up many times. Compared with germline, one end of the junction differs, possibly owing to a read error. The CDR3 sequence is CASSETSGIYYEQFF. The DNA of the CDR3 is TGTGCCAGCAGCGAGACTAGCGGGATCTACTATGAGCAGTTCTTC. V usage is TRBV7-3 and J usage is TRBJ2-1, with TRBD2 matching over 11 bases. This CDR3 is built from 15 residues. Germline assignment: CDR1 SGHTA and CDR2 FQGTGA. Combining the CDR3 with reference TRBV7-3 and TRBJ2-1 gives the whole variable domain GAGVSQTPSNKVTEKGKYVELRCDPISGHTALYWYRQSLGQGPEFLIYFQGTGAADDSGLPNDRFFAVRPEGSVSTLKIQRTERGDSAVYLCASSETSGIYYEQFFGPGTRLTVL.

This clonotype came up a few times. The chain joins TRBV5-5 to TRBJ2-5; D is unresolved. The CDR3 is 14 residues long. V was shortened by 1 base and J by 2 bases, with 9 bases between the two germline ends. The germline CDR1 and CDR2 sequences are SGHKS and YYEKEE (reference sequence). The CDR3 sequence is CASSLFTVQETQYF. The CDR3 bases are TGTGCCAGCAGCTTGTTTACAGTACAAGAGACCCAGTACTTC.

The sample holds a few counts of this clonotype. V gene TRBV6-2 or TRBV6-3 combines with J gene TRBJ1-5; D is perhaps TRBD1 (6 bases). Germline V gene lookup returns CDR1 MNHEY and CDR2 SVGEGT. Trimming shortened V by 9 bases and J by 2 bases, and 11 bases separated the two germline ends. The CDR3 sequence is 13 residues long. CDR3 in amino acids: CASQGYGNQPQHF. The DNA for the CDR3 is TGTGCCAGTCAGGGGTACGGCAATCAGCCCCAGCATTTT.

In its sample, this clonotype was seen many times. The chain links TRBV20-1 to TRBJ2-1, with 10 bases lining up with TRBD2. Trimming removed 6 bases from V and 3 bases from J; junction bases left unmatched: 5. CDR1 and CDR2 (germline): DFQATT, SNEGSKA (reference sequence). The CDR3 consists of 14 residues. The CDR3 bases are TGCAGTGCCAAGCGGGAGGGCCTCTACAATGAGCAGTTCTTC. This encodes CSAKREGLYNEQFF.

In this sample, this clonotype is medium-sized. The chain recombines TRBV4-2 with TRBJ2-3, with D possibly TRBD1 on 6 matching bases. V was trimmed by 0 bases and J by 1 base, leaving 14 bases between them. Germline V gene data show CDR1 as LGHNA and CDR2 as YNFKEQ. The CDR3 spans 17 residues. CDR3: CASSQEEGEWGTDTQYF. DNA for the CDR3: TGTGCCAGCAGCCAAGAAGAGGGGGAGTGGGGCACAGATACGCAGTATTTT.

This clonotype was found many times. This chain links TRBV20-1 with TRBJ2-4; no reliable D call. The CDR3 sequence is 13 residues long. Germline V CDR1 and CDR2: DFQATT, SNEGSKA (reference sequence). V lost 5 bases, J lost 1 base, and 9 bases lay in between. The CDR3 reads CSAQTHAKNIQYF. The CDR3 DNA reads TGCAGTGCTCAAACCCATGCCAAAAACATTCAGTACTTC.

V usage is TRBV18 and J usage is TRBJ2-7; TRBD1 aligns across 8 bases. Germline V CDR1 and CDR2: KGHSH, LQKENI. This CDR3 is 16 amino acids long. Unmatched junction bases numbered 13, after V lost 4 bases and J lost 5 bases. CDR3: CASSQYGQGVLDEQYF. The CDR3 region has the DNA TGTGCCAGCTCACAATATGGACAGGGCGTTCTCGACGAGCAGTACTTC. Together with reference TRBV18 and TRBJ2-7, the CDR3 gives the full variable domain: NAGVMQNPRHLVRRRGQEARLRCSPMKGHSHVYWYRQLPEEGLKFMVYLQKENIIDESGMPKERFSAEFPKEGPSILRIQQVVRGDSAAYFCASSQYGQGVLDEQYFGPGTRLTVT.

In this sample, this clonotype turned up many times. The chain links TRBV7-9 to TRBJ1-2; D unclear. There are 12 residues in the CDR3. CDR1 is SEHNR and CDR2 is FQNEAQ in the germline V gene (reference sequence). V lost 1 base to trimming and J lost 4 bases, with 4 bases between them. Written as DNA, the CDR3 is TGTGCCAGCAGCTTAGGGAGCTATGGCTACACCTTC. Its translation: CASSLGSYGYTF. The variable domain in full, completed from reference TRBV7-9 and TRBJ1-2, reads DTGVSQNPRHKITKRGQNVTFRCDPISEHNRLYWYRQTLGQGPEFLTYFQNEAQLEKSRLLSDRFSAERPKGSFSTLEIQRTEQGDSAMYLCASSLGSYGYTFGSGTRLTVV.

This clonotype showed up many times. The chain combines TRBV27 with TRBJ1-1; D might be TRBD1 (5 bases). There are 14 residues in the CDR3. V was trimmed by 5 bases and J by 5 bases, leaving 15 bases between them. From germline, CDR1 is MNHEY and CDR2 SMNVEV (reference sequence). The CDR3 coding sequence is TGTGCCAGCAGTCTCATTGCTCAGGGTACTGAAGCTTTCTTT. It yields the protein CASSLIAQGTEAFF.

The rearrangement uses TRBV11-3 and TRBJ1-5; no definite D call. Germline V gene sequence: CDR1 SGHNT, CDR2 YENEEA. V dropped 5 bases and J dropped 3 bases, with 5 bases sitting between them. The CDR3 extends over 12 amino acids. The CDR3 spells CASSKNNQPQHF. In DNA, the CDR3 is TGTGCCAGCAGCAAAAACAATCAGCCCCAGCATTTT. Supplemented by reference TRBV11-3 and TRBJ1-5, the full variable domain reads EAGVVQSPRYKIIEKKQPVAFWCNPISGHNTLYWYLQNLGQGPELLIRYENEEAVDDSQLPKDRFSAERLKGVDSTLKIQPAELGDSAVYLCASSKNNQPQHFGDGTRLSIL.

Within the sample, this clonotype is medium-sized. V gene TRBV7-9 combines with J gene TRBJ2-3; TRBD1 is a possible D gene (8 bases). Trimming took 4 bases from V and 6 from J, leaving 20 bases between them. The CDR3 is made up of 16 amino acids. CDR1 and CDR2 (germline): SEHNR, FQNEAQ (reference sequence). CDR3 sequence: CASSSGQGGLGDTQYF. The CDR3 coding sequence is TGTGCCAGCAGCTCTGGACAGGGAGGGCTTGGGGATACGCAGTATTTT.

In its sample, this clonotype was seen many times. CDR3 loop: CASSSPRETYEQYF. DNA for the CDR3: TGTGCCAGCAGCTCCCCGAGGGAAACCTACGAGCAGTACTTC. The rearrangement uses TRBV7-9 and TRBJ2-7; D is perhaps TRBD2 (5 bases). V gave up 4 bases and J gave up 2 bases, with 12 bases separating them. CDR1 SEHNR and CDR2 FQNEAQ come from the germline V gene (reference sequence). This CDR3 has 14 residues. The whole variable domain, filled in from reference TRBV7-9 and TRBJ2-7, reads DTGVSQNPRHKITKRGQNVTFRCDPISEHNRLYWYRQTLGQGPEFLTYFQNEAQLEKSRLLSDRFSAERPKGSFSTLEIQRTEQGDSAMYLCASSSPRETYEQYFGPGTRLTVT.